The 10 T cell receptor beta chains listed next were all sequenced from one sample in a study of glioma-infiltrating T cells. TCR alpha and beta CDR3 regions were amplified from RNA using iRepertoire nested multiplex PCR. TCRdb passed the multiplex PCR reads through MiXCR, listing each CDR3 protein once. Among 1,500 to 2,000 distinct CDR3 sequences listed, 83% were seen once. The source material was glioma tissue, nonneoplastic brain tissue, or PBMCs (not recorded which). These receptors all stem from a human donor with low-grade glioma or glioblastoma, undergoing nonglioma brain surgery, or in good health (not recorded which). Some clones in this sample may be carry-over from other donors' samples.

V gene TRBV6-2 or TRBV6-3 combines with J gene TRBJ2-1, with 9 bases matching TRBD1. CDR1 is MNHEY and CDR2 is SVGEGT in the germline V gene. V lost 6 bases to trimming and J lost 4 bases; unmatched junction nucleotides: 10. There are 16 residues in the CDR3. For the CDR3, the DNA is TGTGCCAGCAGGACCTTCGGGACAGGGATTTACAATGAGCAGTTCTTC. As protein: CASRTFGTGIYNEQFF.

V is TRBV7-2 and J is TRBJ2-7; TRBD2 might be the D (5 bases). The CDR3 covers 14 residues. Germline V gene data show CDR1 as SGHTA and CDR2 as FQGNSA. The ends were cut back, 4 bases at V and 3 bases at J, with 13 bases in the middle. The CDR3, as DNA: TGTGCCAGCAGCTCATCGGGAATATACTACGAGCAGTACTTC. It codes for CASSSSGIYYEQYF.

The J gene is TRBJ2-3, the V gene TRBV20-1, with TRBD2 identical over 11 bases. The CDR3 length is 15 residues. Germline-derived CDR1 and CDR2 are DFQATT and SNEGSKA (reference sequence). J gave up 2 bases and V 3 bases, and 4 bases lay outside the gene matches. This CDR3 reads CSASRLAGNTDTQYF. DNA for the CDR3: TGCAGTGCTAGCCGACTAGCGGGAAACACAGATACGCAGTATTTT.

This clonotype is labeled as hyperexpanded. The chain is built from TRBV6-1 and TRBJ2-7; 8 bases are a match to TRBD1. CDR1 MNHNS and CDR2 SASEGT come from the germline V gene. The length of the CDR3 is 13 residues. With 6 bases clipped from V and 5 bases from J, the junction kept 6 bases outside the gene matches. The chain's CDR3 is CASRAGQGHEQYF. The CDR3 DNA reads as TGTGCCAGCAGGGCAGGACAGGGCCACGAGCAGTACTTC.

V and J are TRBV27 and TRBJ2-3; 13 bases match TRBD2. Germline CDR1 reads MNHEY; CDR2 reads SMNVEV (reference sequence). The V segment lost 8 bases and the J segment 10 bases; nucleotides outside the gene matches: 15. This CDR3 comprises 16 residues. The CDR3 reads CASDTSGRALIIPQYF. The CDR3 coding sequence is TGTGCCAGCGATACTAGCGGGAGGGCCTTGATCATACCGCAGTATTTT.

The CDR3 here is CSASKDRESYEQYF. The DNA for the CDR3 is TGCAGTGCTAGCAAAGACCGGGAGTCCTACGAGCAGTACTTC. The chain links TRBV20-1 to TRBJ2-7; D perhaps matches TRBD2 (6 bases). The germline V gene has CDR1 DFQATT and CDR2 SNEGSKA (reference sequence). The V end was cut by 3 bases, the J end by 1 base, with 13 bases between. CDR3 length: 14 residues.

Points on this clonotype: One end of the junction fails to match germline, which may point to a read error. The rearrangement joins TRBV7-2 to TRBJ1-5, with a possible D match to TRBD1 (6 bases). Germline CDR1 SGHTA, CDR2 FQGNSA. The CDR3 sequence is 13 residues long. CDR3 sequence (DNA): TGTGCCACACAGGGCAATAGCAATCACCCCCAGCATTTT. Translating it yields CATQGNSNHPQHF. Supplemented by reference TRBV7-2 and TRBJ1-5, the full variable domain reads GAGVSQSPSNKVTEKGKDVELRCDPISGHTALYWYRQSLGQGLEFLIYFQGNSAPDKSGLPSDRFSAERTGGSVSTLTIQRTQQEDSAVYLCATQGNSNHPQHFGDGTRLSIL.

On this clonotype: At one boundary the junction diverges from the germline segment, which might be a read error. The chain links TRBV5-1 to TRBJ1-1; no firm D call. Germline CDR1 SGHRS, CDR2 YFSETQ. The CDR3 consists of 13 residues. For the CDR3, the DNA is TGCGCCAGCAGCTTGGCCGCTGACGGTGAAGCCTTCTTT. This codes for CASSLAADGEAFF.

V usage is TRBV28 and J usage is TRBJ1-4, with D tentatively TRBD1 (5 bases). The CDR3 loop spans 17 amino acids. Germline lookup yields CDR1 MDHEN and CDR2 SYDVKM. V was trimmed by 6 bases and J by 10 bases, leaving 27 bases between them. Here the CDR3 DNA reads TGTGCCAGCAGCCCCCCAGTCCTACGAGGGGATCAAAGAAAACTGTTTTTT. This gives the protein CASSPPVLRGDQRKLFF.

In DNA, the CDR3 is TGTGCCAGCAGTCTGACAGGGGCAGACAATCAGCCCCAGCATTTT. It codes for CASSLTGADNQPQHF. V usage is TRBV6-2 or TRBV6-3 and J usage is TRBJ1-5; TRBD1 matches at 8 bases. J was trimmed by 3 bases and V by 5 bases; bases with no gene match: 6. The germline V gene has CDR1 MNHEY and CDR2 SVGEGT. The CDR3 sequence is 15 residues long.